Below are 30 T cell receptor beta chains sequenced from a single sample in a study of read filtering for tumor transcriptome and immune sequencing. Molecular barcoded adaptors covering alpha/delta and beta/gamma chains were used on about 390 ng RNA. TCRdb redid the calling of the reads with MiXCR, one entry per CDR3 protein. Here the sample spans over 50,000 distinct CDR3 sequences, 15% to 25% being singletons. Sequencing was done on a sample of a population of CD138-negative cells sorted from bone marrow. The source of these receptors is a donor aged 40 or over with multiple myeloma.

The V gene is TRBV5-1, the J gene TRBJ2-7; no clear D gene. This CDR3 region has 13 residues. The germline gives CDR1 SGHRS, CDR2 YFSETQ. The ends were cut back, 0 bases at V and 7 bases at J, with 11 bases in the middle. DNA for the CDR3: TGCGCCAGCAGCTTGGGATCTGGGGAAGAGCAGTACTTC. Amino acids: CASSLGSGEEQYF.

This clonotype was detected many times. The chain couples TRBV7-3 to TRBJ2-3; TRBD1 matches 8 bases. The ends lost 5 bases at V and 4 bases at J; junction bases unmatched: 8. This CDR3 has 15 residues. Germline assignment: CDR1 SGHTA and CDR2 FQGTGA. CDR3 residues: CASSPRQGQADTQYF. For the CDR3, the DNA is TGTGCCAGCAGCCCAAGACAGGGGCAGGCAGATACGCAGTATTTT.

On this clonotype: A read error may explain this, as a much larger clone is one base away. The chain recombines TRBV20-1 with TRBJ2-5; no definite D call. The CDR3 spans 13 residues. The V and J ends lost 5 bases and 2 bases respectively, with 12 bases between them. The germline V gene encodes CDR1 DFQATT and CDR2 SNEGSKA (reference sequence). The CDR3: CSAPHSLQETQYF. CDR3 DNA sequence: TGCAGTGCTCCTCACTCTTTACAAGAGACCCAGTACTTC.

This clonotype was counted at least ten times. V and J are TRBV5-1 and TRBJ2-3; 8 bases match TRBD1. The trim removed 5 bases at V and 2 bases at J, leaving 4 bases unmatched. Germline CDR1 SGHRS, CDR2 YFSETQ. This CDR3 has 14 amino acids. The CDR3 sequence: CASRGTGNTDTQYF. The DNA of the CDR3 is TGCGCCAGCAGAGGGACAGGCAACACAGATACGCAGTATTTT.

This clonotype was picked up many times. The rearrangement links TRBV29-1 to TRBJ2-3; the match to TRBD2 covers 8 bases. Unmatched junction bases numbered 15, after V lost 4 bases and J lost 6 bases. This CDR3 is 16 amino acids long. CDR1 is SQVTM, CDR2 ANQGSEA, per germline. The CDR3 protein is CSVGASGSLSADTQYF. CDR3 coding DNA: TGCAGCGTTGGAGCTAGCGGGTCCCTCTCGGCGGATACGCAGTATTTT.

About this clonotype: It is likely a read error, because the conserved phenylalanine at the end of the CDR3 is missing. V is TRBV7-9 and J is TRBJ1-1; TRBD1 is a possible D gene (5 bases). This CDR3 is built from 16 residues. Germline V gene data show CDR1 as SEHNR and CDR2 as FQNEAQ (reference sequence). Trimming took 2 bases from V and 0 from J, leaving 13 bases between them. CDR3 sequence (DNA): TGTGCCAGCAGCTTATCCTCCTGGGGCCTGAACACTGAAGCTTTCCTT. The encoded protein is CASSLSSWGLNTEAFL.

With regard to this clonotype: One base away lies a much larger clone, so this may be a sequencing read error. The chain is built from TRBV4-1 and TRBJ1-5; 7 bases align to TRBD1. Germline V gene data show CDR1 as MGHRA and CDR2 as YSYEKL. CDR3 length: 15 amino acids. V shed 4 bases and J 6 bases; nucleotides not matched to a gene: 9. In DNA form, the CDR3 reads TGCGCCAGCAGCCTCGGACAGGAGGCAGGTCAGCCCCAGCATTTT. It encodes CASSLGQEAGQPQHF.

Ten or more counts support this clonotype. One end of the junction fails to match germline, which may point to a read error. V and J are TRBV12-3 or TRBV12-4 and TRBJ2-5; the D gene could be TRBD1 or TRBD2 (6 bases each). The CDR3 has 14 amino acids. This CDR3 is CASSFTGTQEAQYF. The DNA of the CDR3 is TGTGCCAGCAGTTTCACAGGGACTCAAGAGGCCCAGTACTTC.

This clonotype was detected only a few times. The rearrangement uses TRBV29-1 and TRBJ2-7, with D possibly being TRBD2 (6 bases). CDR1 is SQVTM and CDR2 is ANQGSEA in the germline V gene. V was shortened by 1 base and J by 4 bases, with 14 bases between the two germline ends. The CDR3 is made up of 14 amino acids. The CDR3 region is CSVEGSGGTYEQYF. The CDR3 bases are TGCAGCGTTGAAGGGAGCGGAGGGACTTACGAGCAGTACTTC.

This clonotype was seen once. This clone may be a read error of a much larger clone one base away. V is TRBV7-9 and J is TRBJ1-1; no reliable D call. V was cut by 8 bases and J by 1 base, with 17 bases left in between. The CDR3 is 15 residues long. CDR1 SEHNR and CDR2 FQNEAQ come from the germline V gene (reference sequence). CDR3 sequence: CASGSSNGKNTEAFF. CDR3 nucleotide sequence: TGTGCCAGCGGCTCATCTAACGGGAAGAACACTGAAGCTTTCTTT.

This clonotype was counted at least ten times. Here the CDR3 reads CASSFAGGRTGELFF. CDR3 bases: TGTGCCAGCAGTTTCGCGGGGGGGCGAACCGGGGAGCTGTTTTTT. The chain combines TRBV12-3 or TRBV12-4 with TRBJ2-2, with 9 bases lining up with TRBD2. This CDR3 has 15 residues. The V and J ends lost 3 bases and 5 bases, in that order; junction bases with no gene match: 4.

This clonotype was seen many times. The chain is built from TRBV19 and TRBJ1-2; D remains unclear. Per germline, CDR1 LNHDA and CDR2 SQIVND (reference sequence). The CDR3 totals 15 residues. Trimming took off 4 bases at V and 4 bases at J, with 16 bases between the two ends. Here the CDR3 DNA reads TGTGCCAGTAGTAACCTTAGACGGACGCCCTATGGCTACACCTTC. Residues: CASSNLRRTPYGYTF.

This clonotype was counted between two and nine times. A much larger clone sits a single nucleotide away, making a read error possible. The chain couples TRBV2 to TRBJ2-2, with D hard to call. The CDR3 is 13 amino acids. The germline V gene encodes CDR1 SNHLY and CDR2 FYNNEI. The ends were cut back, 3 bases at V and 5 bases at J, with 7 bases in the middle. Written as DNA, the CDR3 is TGTGCCAGCAGTGATCGGGTTACCGGGGAGCTGTTTTTT. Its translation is CASSDRVTGELFF.

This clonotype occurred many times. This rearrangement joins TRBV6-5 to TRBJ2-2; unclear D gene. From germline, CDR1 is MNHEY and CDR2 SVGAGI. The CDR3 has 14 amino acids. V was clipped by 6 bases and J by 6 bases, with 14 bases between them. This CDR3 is CASRGTVRAGELFF. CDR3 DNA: TGTGCCAGCAGGGGAACCGTTCGAGCCGGGGAGCTGTTTTTT.

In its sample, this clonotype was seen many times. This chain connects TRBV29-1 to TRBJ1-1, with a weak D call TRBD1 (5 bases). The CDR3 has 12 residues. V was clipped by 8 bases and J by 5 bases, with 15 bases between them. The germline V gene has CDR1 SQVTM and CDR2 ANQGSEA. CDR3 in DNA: TGCAGCCTCCTCGGGGAGGGGACTGAAGCTTTCTTT. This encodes CSLLGEGTEAFF.

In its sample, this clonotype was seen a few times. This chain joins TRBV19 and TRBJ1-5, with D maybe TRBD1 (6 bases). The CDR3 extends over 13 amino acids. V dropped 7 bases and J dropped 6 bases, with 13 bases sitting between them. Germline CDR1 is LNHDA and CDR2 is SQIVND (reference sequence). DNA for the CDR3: TGTGCCAGTAAGAACAGGGTCGGTCAGCCCCAGCATTTT. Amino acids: CASKNRVGQPQHF.

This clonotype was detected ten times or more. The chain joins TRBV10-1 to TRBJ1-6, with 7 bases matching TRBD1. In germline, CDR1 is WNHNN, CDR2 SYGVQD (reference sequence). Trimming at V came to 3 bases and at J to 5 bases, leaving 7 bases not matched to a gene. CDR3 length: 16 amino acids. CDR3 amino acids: CASSEMGQLNNSPLHF. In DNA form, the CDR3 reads TGCGCCAGCAGTGAAATGGGACAGCTTAATAATTCACCCCTCCACTTT.

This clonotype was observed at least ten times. The CDR3 DNA is TGTGCCAGCAGTTGCAGGGGGCGCACTGAAGCTTTCTTT. It codes for CASSCRGRTEAFF. This sequence joins TRBV12-3 or TRBV12-4 and TRBJ1-1; 8 bases map to TRBD1. The CDR3 is 13 amino acids. J lost 4 bases, V lost 4 bases, and 2 bases had no gene match.

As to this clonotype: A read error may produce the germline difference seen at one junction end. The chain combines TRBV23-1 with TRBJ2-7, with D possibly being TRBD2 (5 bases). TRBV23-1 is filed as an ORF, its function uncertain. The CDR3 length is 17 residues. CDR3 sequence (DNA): TGCGCCAGCAGTCGGCCCGGGGTGGGGTTGAACTCCTACGAGCAATACTTC. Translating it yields CASSRPGVGLNSYEQYF.

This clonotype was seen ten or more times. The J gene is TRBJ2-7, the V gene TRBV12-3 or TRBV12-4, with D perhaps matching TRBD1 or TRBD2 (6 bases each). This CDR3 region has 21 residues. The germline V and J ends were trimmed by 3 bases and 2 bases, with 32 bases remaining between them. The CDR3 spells CASSFFTGQNPRRGDPYEQYF. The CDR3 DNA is TGTGCCAGCAGTTTCTTTACTGGACAGAACCCCCGGCGGGGAGACCCCTACGAGCAGTACTTC.

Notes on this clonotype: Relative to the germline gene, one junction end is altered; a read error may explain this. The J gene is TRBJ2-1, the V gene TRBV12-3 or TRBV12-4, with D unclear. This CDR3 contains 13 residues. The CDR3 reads CACSPIIMNEQFF. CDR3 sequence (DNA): TGCGCCTGCAGTCCCATAATAATGAATGAACAGTTCTTC.

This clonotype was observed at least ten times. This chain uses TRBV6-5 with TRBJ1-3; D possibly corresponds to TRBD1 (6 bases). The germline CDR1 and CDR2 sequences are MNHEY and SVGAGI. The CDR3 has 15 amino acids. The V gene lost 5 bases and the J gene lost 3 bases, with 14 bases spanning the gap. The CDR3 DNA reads TGTGCCAGCAGTGACAGGCCCACCGTTGGAAACACCATATATTTT. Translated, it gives CASSDRPTVGNTIYF.

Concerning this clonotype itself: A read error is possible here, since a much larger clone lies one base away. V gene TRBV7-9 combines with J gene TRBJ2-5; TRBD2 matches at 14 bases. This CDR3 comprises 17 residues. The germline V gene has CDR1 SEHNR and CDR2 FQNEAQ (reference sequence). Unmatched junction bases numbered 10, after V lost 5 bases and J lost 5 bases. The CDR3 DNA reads TGTGCCAGCAGCCGCACCGGGACTAGCGGGGGCTTGGAGACCCAGTACTTC. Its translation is CASSRTGTSGGLETQYF.

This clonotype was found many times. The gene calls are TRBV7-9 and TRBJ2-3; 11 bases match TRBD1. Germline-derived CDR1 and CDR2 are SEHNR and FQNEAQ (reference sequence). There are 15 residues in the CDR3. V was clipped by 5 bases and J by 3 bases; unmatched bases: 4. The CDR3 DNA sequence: TGTGCCAGCAGCCCAGGACAGGGGGCAACAGATACGCAGTATTTT. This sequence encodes CASSPGQGATDTQYF.

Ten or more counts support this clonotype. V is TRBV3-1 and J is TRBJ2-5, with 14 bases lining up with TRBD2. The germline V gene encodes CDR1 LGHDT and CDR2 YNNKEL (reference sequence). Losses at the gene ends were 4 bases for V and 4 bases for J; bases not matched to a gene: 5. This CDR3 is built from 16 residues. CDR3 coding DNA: TGTGCCAGCAGCCCGCGACTAGCGGGAGGGCCAGAGACCCAGTACTTC. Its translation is CASSPRLAGGPETQYF.

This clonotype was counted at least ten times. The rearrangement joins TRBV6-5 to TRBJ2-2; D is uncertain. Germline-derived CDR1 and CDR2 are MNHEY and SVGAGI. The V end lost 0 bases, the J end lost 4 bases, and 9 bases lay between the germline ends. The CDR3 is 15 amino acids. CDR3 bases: TGTGCCAGCAGTTACTCGATCTGGCGCACCGGGGAGCTGTTTTTT. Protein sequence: CASSYSIWRTGELFF.

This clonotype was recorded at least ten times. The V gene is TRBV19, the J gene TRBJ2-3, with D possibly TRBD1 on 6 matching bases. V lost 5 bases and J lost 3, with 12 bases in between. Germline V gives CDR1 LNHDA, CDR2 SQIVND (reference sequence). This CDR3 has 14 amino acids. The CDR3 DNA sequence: TGTGCCAGTAGTCTCCCGGGACAAACAGATACGCAGTATTTT. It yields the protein CASSLPGQTDTQYF.

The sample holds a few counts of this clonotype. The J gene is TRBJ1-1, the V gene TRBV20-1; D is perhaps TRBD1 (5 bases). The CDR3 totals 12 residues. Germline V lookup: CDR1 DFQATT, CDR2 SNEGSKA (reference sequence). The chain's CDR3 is CRGVGRHTEAFF. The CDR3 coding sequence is TGCAGGGGGGTCGGGAGACACACTGAAGCTTTCTTT.

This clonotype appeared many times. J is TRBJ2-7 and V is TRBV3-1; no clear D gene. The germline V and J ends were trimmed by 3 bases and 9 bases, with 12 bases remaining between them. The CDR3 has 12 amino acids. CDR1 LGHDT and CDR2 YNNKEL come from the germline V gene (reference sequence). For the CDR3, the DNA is TGTGCCAGCAGCCACAGAGACCCCGCGCAGTACTTC. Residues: CASSHRDPAQYF.

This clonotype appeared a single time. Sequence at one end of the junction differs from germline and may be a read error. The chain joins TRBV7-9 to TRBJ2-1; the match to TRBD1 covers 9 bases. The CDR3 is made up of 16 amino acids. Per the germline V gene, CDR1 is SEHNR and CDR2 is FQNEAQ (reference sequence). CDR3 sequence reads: CASSVSDRGAYNEQSF. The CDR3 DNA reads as TGTGCCAGCAGCGTGTCAGACAGGGGGGCCTACAATGAGCAGTCCTTC.